Included here is one T cell receptor beta chain sequence, with context. Antigen unknown. The record originates from a study of shared clonotypes between healthy human individuals. General study results and limits: Naive subsets typically showed greater estimated richness than memory subsets.

It was across several immunoSEQ plates that each subset's genomic DNA was evenly split. Sequencing was performed with immunoSEQ multiplex PCR; in TCRdb, only in-frame clones are kept and a portion is missing. The repertoire includes some 1,100,000 clones, around 78% of them detected once, and under 0.65% sits in the top ten. Among the donors, all were Caucasian adults who lived in Nashville, Tennessee. Germline V gene sequence: CDR1 MGHRA, CDR2 YSYEKL. The CDR3 extends over 16 amino acids. The V end lost 3 bases, the J end lost 2 bases, and 15 bases lay between the germline ends. V gene TRBV4-1 combines with J gene TRBJ2-3; D is perhaps TRBD1 (6 bases). The source of this sequence is a man aged 18-30 years in good health. Some clones in this sample may be carry-over from other donors' samples. Input material: memory CD4+ T cells from PBMCs. Sample subset: CD45RA-negative fraction. In DNA, the CDR3 is TGCGCCAGCAGCCAGACGGTTCAGGGGTACACAGATACGCAGTATTTT. Translating gives CASSQTVQGYTDTQYF.